The following is a T cell receptor beta chain sequence with its context. What it binds is not known. The data originate from a study of T cells in Graves' hyperthyroidism and ophthalmopathy. Study summary: Peripheral blood was obtained at initial diagnosis, preceding any treatment. Study observations and caveats: Ophthalmopathy, as predicted by the model, came a median about seven months after the prediction.

From RNA transcripts, TCR beta CDR3 regions were amplified. The TCR CDR3 was amplified in a first-round RT-PCR using the HTBI primer set. TCRdb processed the multiplex PCR reads anew with MiXCR; each CDR3 protein has one entry. The sample lists a few hundred thousand distinct CDR3 sequences, approximately 17% seen once, with 35% to 45% in the top ten. This CDR3 region has 15 residues. V lost 4 bases, J lost 1 base, and 4 bases stayed unmatched. Germline CDR1 LNHDA, CDR2 SQIVND (reference sequence). What was sequenced was blood. This receptor was obtained from a man younger than 30 with Graves' ophthalmopathy. V usage is TRBV19 and J usage is TRBJ2-3, with 8 bases aligning to TRBD1. The CDR3 DNA follows: TGTGCCAGTAGTACGTACAGGGGGGGCACAGATACGCAGTATTTT. Translating gives CASSTYRGGTDTQYF.